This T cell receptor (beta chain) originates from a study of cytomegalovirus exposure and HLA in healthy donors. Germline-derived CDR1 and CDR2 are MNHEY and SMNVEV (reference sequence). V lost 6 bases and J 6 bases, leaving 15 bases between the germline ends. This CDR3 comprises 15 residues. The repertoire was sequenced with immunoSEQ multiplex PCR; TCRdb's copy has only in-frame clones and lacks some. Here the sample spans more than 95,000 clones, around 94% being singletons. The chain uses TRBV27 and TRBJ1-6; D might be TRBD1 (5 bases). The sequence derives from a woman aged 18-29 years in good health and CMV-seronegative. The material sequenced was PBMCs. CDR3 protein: CASSPSGETNSPLHF. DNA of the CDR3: TGTGCCAGCAGCCCCTCGGGGGAGACTAATTCACCCCTCCACTTT.